By sample share, the clone carrying this T cell receptor beta chain is medium-sized. Antigen specificity is unknown. No patient had autoimmune disease or received systemic immunosuppression. Researchers took blood at baseline, on cycle 4 day 1, and on cycle 7 day 1. These data are taken from a study of OX40 agonist ivuxolimab in advanced cancers. Per the germline V gene, CDR1 is LGHNA and CDR2 is YSLEER. The CDR3 has 15 residues. The V end was cut by 2 bases, the J end by 10 bases, with 18 bases between. The table came from immunoSEQ multiplex PCR; TCRdb's copy has only in-frame clones and leaves some out. The sample records approximately 12,000 clones, roughly two thirds being singletons. Findings and caveats of the study: Expanded clones tended on average to be more numerous among CD8+ T cells than CD4+.

The material sequenced was CD4+ or CD8+ T cells sorted from blood, taken in a trial of the OX40 agonist ivuxolimab. V and J are TRBV4-3 and TRBJ2-1, with a weak D call TRBD2 (6 bases). The sequence was obtained from an adult with an advanced solid tumor such as melanoma, head and neck, liver or kidney cancer. CDR3 amino acids: CASSQRRGRAEEQFF. Written as DNA, the CDR3 is TGCGCCAGCAGCCAACGGCGGGGTCGGGCGGAGGAGCAGTTCTTC.